Following are 7 T cell receptor beta chains from one sample sequenced in a study of T cells expressing NK-cell markers. TCRdb re-called the 5' RACE reads and gives one entry per CDR3 protein, without DNA. In total, the table holds 550,000 to 600,000 distinct CDR3 sequences. Specimen: blood T cells: a sorted CD56 or NKG2C T cell subset, CD4+ or CD8+ T cells, or bulk PBMC T cells (not recorded which). The receptors derive from a man aged 18-30 years in good health.

The V gene is TRBV12-3 or TRBV12-4, the J gene TRBJ1-4. CDR3 size: 14 residues. CDR3 sequence: CASSLDLFNEKLFF.

The V call is TRBV11-2, the J call TRBJ1-1; TCRdb lists TRBD1, though no DNA is available to test this call. Per the germline V gene, CDR1 is SGHAT and CDR2 is FQNNGV. The CDR3 runs 15 residues. CDR3 protein: CASSSAVGGYTEAFF.

The chain carries TRBV7-2 and TRBJ2-3; TCRdb's D call, TRBD1, is unchecked because there is no DNA. CDR3 length equals 12 residues. CDR1 is SGHTA, CDR2 FQGNSA, per germline. The CDR3 loop reads CASGAVSDTQYF.

V gene TRBV5-1 combines with J gene TRBJ2-7; TCRdb's assignment of TRBD1 cannot be checked, as there is no DNA. The germline CDR1 and CDR2 sequences are SGHRS and YFSETQ. The CDR3 runs to 15 residues. The CDR3 is CASSLDPTGIYEQYF.

V and J are TRBV9 and TRBJ2-1; TCRdb's D gene call, TRBD2, goes unchecked for lack of DNA. The CDR3 has 15 amino acids. Germline CDR1 is SGDLS and CDR2 is YYNGEE. The CDR3 sequence is CASSRRLEGNYEQFF.

This chain joins TRBV6-1 and TRBJ2-3. Germline V gene lookup returns CDR1 MNHNS and CDR2 SASEGT. CDR3 length: 15 residues. The CDR3 protein is CAGAVIAGSTDTQYF.

The chain has TRBV20-1 and TRBJ2-5; TCRdb gives TRBD2 as the D gene, but with no DNA this cannot be confirmed. Per the germline V gene, CDR1 is DFQATT and CDR2 is SNEGSKA (reference sequence). The CDR3 is 15 amino acids. CDR3 amino acids: CSARASGRAMETQYF.